This TCR beta chain comes out of a study of cytomegalovirus exposure and HLA in healthy donors. Study-wide context: Sequencing of 150 million to 200 million T cells in an earlier analysis found more than 100 million unique TCR beta sequences.

Study conclusions and caveats: TRBV6-2, TRBV6-3 and some other V segments were excluded as indistinguishable.

Primers: 60 Vbeta forward and 13 Jbeta reverse. Original analysis: A later analysis tallied tens of millions of unique TCR beta chains, 9 million to 12 million of them shared. Here immunoSEQ multiplex PCR was the method, and the copy in TCRdb shows in-frame clones only, minus some. The V and J calls and clone size were taken over from that table, and D and trimming were inferred from the DNA. Seen here are more than 95,000 clones, around 15% observed once, and the top ten hold around 0.86%. On this clone itself: Its specificity is unknown.

This CDR3 spans 16 amino acids. The junction had 10 bases not matched to a gene; V was cut back by 6 bases and J by 4 bases. The germline CDR1 and CDR2 sequences are LGHNA and YNFKEQ. The sequenced material came from PBMCs. This clonotype was sampled from a female donor in good health and CMV-seronegative. The chain joins TRBV4-2 to TRBJ2-2; TRBD2 agrees at 8 bases. Written as DNA, the CDR3 is TGTGCCAGCAGTCAACAGGGCGGGAGGAGCACCGGGGAGCTGTTTTTT. Translated, it gives CASSQQGGRSTGELFF.